The rows below give T cell receptor beta chains drawn from one sample of a study of T cell changes during pregnancy in multiple sclerosis. The protocol was immunoSEQ multiplex PCR, while the TCRdb copy is restricted to in-frame clones and leaves out a portion. The table lists fewer than 85,000 clones, roughly 96% of them singletons. Sequencing was performed on peripheral blood, taken in the second trimester of pregnancy. These receptors originate from a female donor with multiple sclerosis, enrolled in a pregnancy study. Each CDR3 is given with its conserved first and last residue. A D gene is named only where the DNA matches it firmly. The listing skips clone size in some rows; elsewhere it reads once, few, many or a size class.

D | J | size | V | length | DNA | CDR3
NA | TRBJ2-7 | NA | TRBV29-1 | 13 | TGCAGCGTGGACAGCGGTAAGACTGACGAGCAGTACTTC | CSVDSGKTDEQYF
TRBD2 | TRBJ2-3 | NA | TRBV5-1 | 15 | TGCGCCAGCAGCTTGCAAGCGGGAGGCACAGATACGCAGTATTTT | CASSLQAGGTDTQYF
TRBD2 | TRBJ2-7 | few | TRBV5-1 | 15 | TGCGCCAGCAGCTTGGGGGGCGGGAGTCGCTACGAGCAGTACTTC | CASSLGGGSRYEQYF
TRBD1 | TRBJ1-4 | NA | TRBV6-1 | 14 | TGTGCCAGTACGTACAGGGGGCAAAATGAAAAACTGTTTTTT | CASTYRGQNEKLFF
NA | TRBJ2-1 | NA | TRBV5-8 | 13 | TGTGCCAGCAGCTTGGTATTCGTGAATGAGCAGTTCTTC | CASSLVFVNEQFF
TRBD1 | TRBJ1-3 | NA | TRBV9 | 16 | TGTGCCAGCAGCCCGCGGACAGGGGAAGCTGGAAACACCATATATTTT | CASSPRTGEAGNTIYF
TRBD2 | TRBJ2-3 | NA | TRBV28 | 16 | TGTGCCAGCAGTCCAGGACTAGCAGGAGGGACAGATACGCAGTATTTT | CASSPGLAGGTDTQYF
NA | TRBJ2-3 | NA | TRBV5-5 | 15 | TGTGCCAGCAGGACGACTCCTACTAGCACAGATACGCAGTATTTT | CASRTTPTSTDTQYF
NA | TRBJ2-2 | NA | TRBV5-4 | 13 | TGTGCCAGCAGGGAGGGGAAGACCGGGGAGCTGTTTTTT | CASREGKTGELFF
NA | TRBJ1-4 | NA | TRBV6-1 | 14 | TGTGCCAGCAGTTCTGCAAGCCCTAATGAAAAACTGTTTTTT | CASSSASPNEKLFF
NA | TRBJ2-7 | NA | TRBV7-9 | 12 | TGTGCCAGCAGACCTACTACGGGGGAGCAGTACTTC | CASRPTTGEQYF
TRBD1 | TRBJ2-6 | NA | TRBV2 | 17 | TGTGCCACGCATGAGGACAGGGGGCCCTCTGGGGCCAACGTCCTGACTTTC | CATHEDRGPSGANVLTF
TRBD1 | TRBJ2-2 | NA | TRBV4-3 | 15 | TGCGCCAGCAGCCAGACCCGACAGGGCACCGGGGAGCTGTTTTTT | CASSQTRQGTGELFF
TRBD1 | TRBJ1-5 | once | TRBV28 | 20 | TGTGCCAGCAGTTTATCGGCAATAAAACAGGGGGCGCCAAGCAATCAGCCCCAGCATTTT | CASSLSAIKQGAPSNQPQHF
NA | TRBJ1-2 | once | TRBV4-1 | 14 | TGCGCCAGCAGCCAACGGGATTACTCCTATGGCTACACCTTC | CASSQRDYSYGYTF
NA | TRBJ2-7 | NA | TRBV28 | 13 | TGTGCCGCCGTAACATTGGCCCCCTACGAGCAGTACTTC | CAAVTLAPYEQYF
TRBD1 | TRBJ1-1 | once | TRBV14 | 14 | TGTGCCAGCAGGCCGGGACAGGGAAACACTGAAGCTTTCTTT | CASRPGQGNTEAFF
TRBD2 | TRBJ2-5 | NA | TRBV10-3 | 18 | TGTGCCATCAGTGAGCCGACCACCGGGACTAGCGGACTCGGGGCCCAGTACTTC | CAISEPTTGTSGLGAQYF
TRBD1 | TRBJ1-2 | few | TRBV2 | 12 | TGTGCCAGCAGAACAGGGGGCGGTGGCTACACCTTC | CASRTGGGGYTF
NA | TRBJ1-4 | NA | TRBV5-4 | 14 | TGTGCCAGCAGCAGGGAGCTAGAGGATGAAAAACTGTTTTTT | CASSRELEDEKLFF
NA | TRBJ1-5 | NA | TRBV19 | 15 | TGTGCCAGTAGTATCACGGGAGGCCCCAATCAGCCCCAGCATTTT | CASSITGGPNQPQHF
NA | TRBJ1-2 | NA | TRBV28 | 14 | TGTGCCAGCAGTCCCCCGGGATCTAACTATGGCTACACCTTC | CASSPPGSNYGYTF
NA | TRBJ2-7 | NA | TRBV19 | 13 | TGTGCCAGTAGGCGGGTAGGATCCTACGAGCAGTACTTC | CASRRVGSYEQYF
NA | TRBJ2-1 | NA | TRBV29-1 | 12 | TGCAGCGTTGTCAGGGGACCCAATGAGCAGTTCTTC | CSVVRGPNEQFF
TRBD2 | TRBJ2-2 | NA | TRBV4-3 | 15 | TGCGCCAGCAGCCAAGAGGGGACTAGCGCCGGGGAGCTGTTTTTT | CASSQEGTSAGELFF
NA | TRBJ1-5 | NA | TRBV19 | 12 | TGTGCCAGTAACCAGATGAATCAGCCCCAGCATTTT | CASNQMNQPQHF
TRBD2 | TRBJ2-1 | once | TRBV27 | 18 | TGTGCCAGCAGCCCCAAATCCAAGCGGGAGTTTCGGTACAATGAGCAGTTCTTC | CASSPKSKREFRYNEQFF
TRBD2 | TRBJ2-1 | NA | TRBV6-1 | 14 | TGTGCCAGCAGTGCCCAGGGAGGGTACAATGAGCAGTTCTTC | CASSAQGGYNEQFF
TRBD1 | TRBJ1-5 | NA | TRBV18 | 15 | TGTGCCAGCTCAAGGGACAGGGATAGCAATCAGCCCCAGCATTTT | CASSRDRDSNQPQHF
TRBD1 | TRBJ2-7 | NA | TRBV7-9 | 15 | TGTGCCAGCAGCTTTTGGACAGGGGTCGGCGACGAGCAGTACTTC | CASSFWTGVGDEQYF
NA | TRBJ2-1 | NA | TRBV27 | 11 | TGTGCCAGCAGTCAGTTAACCGAGCAGTTCTTC | CASSQLTEQFF
NA | TRBJ1-1 | NA | TRBV7-6 | 15 | TGTGCCAGCAGCTTAGGCCCAGCAGGGGACACTGAAGCTTTCTTT | CASSLGPAGDTEAFF
NA | TRBJ1-2 | NA | TRBV9 | 18 | TGTGCCAGCAGCGTAGTTCCCAGCGGGTCGGGGACTAACTATGGCTACACCTTC | CASSVVPSGSGTNYGYTF